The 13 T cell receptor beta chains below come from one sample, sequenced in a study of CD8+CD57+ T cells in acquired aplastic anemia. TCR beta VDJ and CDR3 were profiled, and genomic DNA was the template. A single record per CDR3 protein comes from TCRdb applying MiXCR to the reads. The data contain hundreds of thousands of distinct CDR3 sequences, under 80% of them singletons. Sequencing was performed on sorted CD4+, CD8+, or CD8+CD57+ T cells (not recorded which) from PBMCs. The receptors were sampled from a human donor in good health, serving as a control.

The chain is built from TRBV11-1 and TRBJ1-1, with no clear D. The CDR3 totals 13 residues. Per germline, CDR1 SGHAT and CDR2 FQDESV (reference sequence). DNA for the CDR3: TGTGCTAGCGGCTGGCCGGGAAACAGAGAAGCTTTCTTT. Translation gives CASGWPGNREAFF.

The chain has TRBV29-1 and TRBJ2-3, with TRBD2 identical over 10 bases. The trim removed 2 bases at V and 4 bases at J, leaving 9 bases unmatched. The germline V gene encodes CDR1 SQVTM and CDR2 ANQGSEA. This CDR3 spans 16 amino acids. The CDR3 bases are TGCAGCGTTGAACGTTTAGCGGGAGGTGTGGCAGATACGCAGTATTTT. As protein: CSVERLAGGVADTQYF.

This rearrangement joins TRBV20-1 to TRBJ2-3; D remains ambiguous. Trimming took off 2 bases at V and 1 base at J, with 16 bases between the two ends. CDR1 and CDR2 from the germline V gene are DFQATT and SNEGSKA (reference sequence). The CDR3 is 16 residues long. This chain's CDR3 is CSARHVHAQCTDTQYF. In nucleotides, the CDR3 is TGCAGTGCTAGACACGTCCATGCGCAGTGCACAGATACGCAGTATTTT.

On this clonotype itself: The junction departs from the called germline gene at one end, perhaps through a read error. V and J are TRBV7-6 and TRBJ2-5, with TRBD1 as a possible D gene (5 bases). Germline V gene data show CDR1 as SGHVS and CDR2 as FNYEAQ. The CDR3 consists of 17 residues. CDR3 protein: CASSSVNEGVFEETQYF. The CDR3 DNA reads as TGTGCCAGCAGCTCAGTCAATGAAGGGGTCTTTGAAGAAACCCAGTACTTC.

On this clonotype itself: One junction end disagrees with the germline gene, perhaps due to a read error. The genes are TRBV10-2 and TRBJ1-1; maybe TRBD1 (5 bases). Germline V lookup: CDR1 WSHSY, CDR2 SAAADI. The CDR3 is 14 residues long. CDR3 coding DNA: TGCGCCAGCAGTAAGTCTGGGGGGAACACTGAAGCTTTCTTT. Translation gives CASSKSGGNTEAFF.

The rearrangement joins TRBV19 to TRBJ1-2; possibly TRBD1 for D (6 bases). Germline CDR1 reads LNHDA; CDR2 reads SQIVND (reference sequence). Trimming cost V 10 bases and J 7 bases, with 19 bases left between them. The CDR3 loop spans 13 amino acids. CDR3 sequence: CAISRGLLGGYTF. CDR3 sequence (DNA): TGTGCCATCAGCAGGGGCCTTCTCGGTGGCTACACCTTC.

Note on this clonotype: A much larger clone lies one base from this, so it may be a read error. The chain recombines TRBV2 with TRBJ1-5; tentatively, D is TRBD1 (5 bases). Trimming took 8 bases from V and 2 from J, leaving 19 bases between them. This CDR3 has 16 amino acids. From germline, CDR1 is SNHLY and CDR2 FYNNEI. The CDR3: CASCSIQGRGNQPQHF. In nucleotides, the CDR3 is TGTGCCAGCTGTTCGATTCAGGGCAGGGGCAATCAGCCCCAGCATTTT.

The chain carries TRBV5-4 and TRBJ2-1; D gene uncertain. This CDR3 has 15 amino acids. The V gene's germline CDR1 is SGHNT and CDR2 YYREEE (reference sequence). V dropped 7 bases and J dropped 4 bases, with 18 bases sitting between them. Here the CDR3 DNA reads TGTGCCAGCGGCAAAGTTCTCCGGCAGTACAATGAGCAGTTCTTC. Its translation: CASGKVLRQYNEQFF.

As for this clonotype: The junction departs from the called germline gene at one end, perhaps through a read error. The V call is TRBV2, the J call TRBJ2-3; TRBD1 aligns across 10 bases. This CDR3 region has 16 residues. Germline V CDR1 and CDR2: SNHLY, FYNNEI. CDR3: CASSRRPGTGADTLYF. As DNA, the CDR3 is TGTGCCAGCAGCCGACGGCCCGGGACAGGGGCAGATACGCTGTATTTT.

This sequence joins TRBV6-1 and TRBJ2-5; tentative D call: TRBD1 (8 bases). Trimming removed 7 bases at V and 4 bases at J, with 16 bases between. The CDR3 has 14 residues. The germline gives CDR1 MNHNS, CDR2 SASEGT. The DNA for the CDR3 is TGTGCCAGCACCGTACAGGGGGGGGCAGAGACCCAGTACTTC. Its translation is CASTVQGGAETQYF.

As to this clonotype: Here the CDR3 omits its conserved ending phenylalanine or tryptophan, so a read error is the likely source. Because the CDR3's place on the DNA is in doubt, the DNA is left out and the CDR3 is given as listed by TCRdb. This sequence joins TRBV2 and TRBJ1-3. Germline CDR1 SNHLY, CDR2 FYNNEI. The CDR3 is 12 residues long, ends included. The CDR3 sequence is CASSHYFLPSQT.

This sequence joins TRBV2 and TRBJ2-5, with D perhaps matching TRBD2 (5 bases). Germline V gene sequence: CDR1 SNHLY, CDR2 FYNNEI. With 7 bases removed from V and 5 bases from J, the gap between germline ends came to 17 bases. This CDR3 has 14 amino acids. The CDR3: CASKLGDRQETQYF. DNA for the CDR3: TGTGCCAGCAAATTGGGAGATAGGCAGGAGACCCAGTACTTC.

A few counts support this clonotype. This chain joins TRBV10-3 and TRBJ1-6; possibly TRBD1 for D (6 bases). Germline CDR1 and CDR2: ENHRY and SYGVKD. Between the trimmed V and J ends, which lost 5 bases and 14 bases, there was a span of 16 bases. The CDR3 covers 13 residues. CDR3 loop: CAISSGAVGTLHF. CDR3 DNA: TGTGCCATCAGTTCGGGGGCGGTCGGAACCCTCCACTTT.